This is a list of T cell receptor beta chains from one sample in a study of radiotherapy plus CTLA-4 blockade in lung cancer. Clones were sequenced by immunoSEQ multiplex PCR, and TCRdb holds only the in-frame ones, with some missing. The sample has fewer than 40,000 clones, roughly 70% seen once. The sample here was peripheral blood, taken from a patient treated with radiotherapy plus ipilimumab. Source of these receptors: a human donor with non-small cell lung cancer whose response to radiotherapy plus ipilimumab could not be evaluated. Each CDR3 is given with its conserved first and last residue. A D gene is named only where the DNA matches it firmly. Size is omitted from some rows. Given values are once, few, many or a class for expanded clones.

length: 13
D: -
J: TRBJ1-2
size: -
V: TRBV30
DNA: TGTGCCTGGACCTTGTCTAGTACAAATGGCTACACCTTC
CDR3: CAWTLSSTNGYTF

length: 13
D: TRBD2
J: TRBJ2-7
size: -
V: TRBV7-2
DNA: TGTGCCAGCAGCACGGGACTAGCGGGGGAGCAGTACTTC
CDR3: CASSTGLAGEQYF

length: 12
D: -
J: TRBJ2-2
size: -
V: TRBV19
DNA: TGTGCCAGTAGACAGGACCCCGGGGAGCTGTTTTTT
CDR3: CASRQDPGELFF

length: 18
D: -
J: TRBJ2-5
size: -
V: TRBV9
DNA: TGTGCCAGCAGCGTAGCTTCCCAGACACGTACGTCCCGAGAGACCCAGTACTTC
CDR3: CASSVASQTRTSRETQYF

length: 14
D: TRBD1
J: TRBJ2-7
size: -
V: TRBV7-2
DNA: TGTGCCAGCAGCTCGGGACAGGGAACCTACGAGCAGTACTTC
CDR3: CASSSGQGTYEQYF

length: 14
D: TRBD1
J: TRBJ1-2
size: -
V: TRBV6-5
DNA: TGTGCCAGCAGTTATGTGGACAGGGCCTATGGCTACACCTTC
CDR3: CASSYVDRAYGYTF

length: 15
D: TRBD1
J: TRBJ2-7
size: few
V: TRBV6-1
DNA: TGTGCCAGCAGTGAAGTGGGGGACAGCTCCTACGAGCAGTACTTC
CDR3: CASSEVGDSSYEQYF

length: 17
D: TRBD2
J: TRBJ2-1
size: few
V: TRBV25-1
DNA: TGTGCCAGCAGTGACGCCGAAGGACTAGCGGGAAACAATGAGCAGTTCTTC
CDR3: CASSDAEGLAGNNEQFF

length: 16
D: TRBD2
J: TRBJ2-7
size: -
V: TRBV7-2
DNA: TGTGCCAGCAGCACCCAGACTAGCGGGACCCTGTACGAGCAGTACTTC
CDR3: CASSTQTSGTLYEQYF

length: 16
D: -
J: TRBJ2-6
size: -
V: TRBV4-3
DNA: TGCGCCAGCAGGCAACAAGGGGATTCAGGGGCCAACGTCCTGACTTTC
CDR3: CASRQQGDSGANVLTF

length: 13
D: -
J: TRBJ2-7
size: -
V: TRBV5-4
DNA: TGTGCCAGCTTTCCCCAGGGCTCCTACGAGCAGTACTTC
CDR3: CASFPQGSYEQYF

length: 15
D: -
J: TRBJ1-4
size: -
V: TRBV7-2
DNA: TGTGCCAGCAGCTTAGGCAGGGCTACTAATGAAAAACTGTTTTTT
CDR3: CASSLGRATNEKLFF

length: 13
D: -
J: TRBJ1-2
size: -
V: TRBV2
DNA: TGTGCCAGCAGTGAACGCAGGAACTATGGCTACACCTTC
CDR3: CASSERRNYGYTF

length: 14
D: TRBD2
J: TRBJ2-7
size: -
V: TRBV6-1
DNA: TGTGCCAGCAACCTAGCGGGTCGGGGAGATGAGCAGTACTTC
CDR3: CASNLAGRGDEQYF

length: 15
D: TRBD1
J: TRBJ2-7
size: -
V: TRBV19
DNA: TGTGCCAGTAGAGACAGGGTACGGGGTATCTACGAGCAGTACTTC
CDR3: CASRDRVRGIYEQYF

length: 15
D: TRBD1
J: TRBJ2-7
size: -
V: TRBV15
DNA: TGTGCCACCAGCCCTGGACAGGGGTTAGGATACGAGCAGTACTTC
CDR3: CATSPGQGLGYEQYF

length: 13
D: -
J: TRBJ1-2
size: -
V: TRBV2
DNA: TGTGCCAGCAGTAAAGACAAGACTTATGGCTACACCTTC
CDR3: CASSKDKTYGYTF

length: 16
D: -
J: TRBJ2-7
size: -
V: TRBV6-6
DNA: TGTGCCAGCAGTTACGTAGTTGTTTCTAACTCCTACGAGCAGTACTTC
CDR3: CASSYVVVSNSYEQYF

length: 16
D: TRBD1
J: TRBJ2-2
size: -
V: TRBV19
DNA: TGTGCCAGTAGTAGTCCGGGACAGGGGGCTATCGGGGAGCTGTTTTTT
CDR3: CASSSPGQGAIGELFF

length: 13
D: -
J: TRBJ2-7
size: -
V: TRBV28
DNA: TGTGCCAGCAGTTCCCGCCCGTCTCGGGAGCAGTACTTC
CDR3: CASSSRPSREQYF

length: 14
D: -
J: TRBJ2-7
size: -
V: TRBV30
DNA: TGTGCCTGGAGCTATCTAGCGCGGGCCTACGAGCAGTACTTC
CDR3: CAWSYLARAYEQYF

length: 16
D: TRBD1
J: TRBJ1-1
size: -
V: TRBV7-9
DNA: TGTGCCAGCAGCTTGGGACAGGGCTACCCCCGTCCTGAAGCTTTCTTT
CDR3: CASSLGQGYPRPEAFF

length: 15
D: -
J: TRBJ1-2
size: -
V: TRBV11-2
DNA: TGTGCCAGCAGCTTATATGGCAGGGAGGGCTATGGCTACACCTTC
CDR3: CASSLYGREGYGYTF

length: 13
D: TRBD2
J: TRBJ2-5
size: -
V: TRBV27
DNA: TGTGCCAGCAGTTGGACTAGTCGGGAGACCCAGTACTTC
CDR3: CASSWTSRETQYF

length: 15
D: TRBD2
J: TRBJ2-3
size: -
V: TRBV19
DNA: TGTGCCAGTAGTAGAGCGGGAGGGCAAGGAGATACGCAGTATTTT
CDR3: CASSRAGGQGDTQYF

length: 16
D: -
J: TRBJ2-4
size: -
V: TRBV28
DNA: TGTGCCAGCAGTAACCGACAGGTACTAGCCAAAAACATTCAGTACTTC
CDR3: CASSNRQVLAKNIQYF

length: 16
D: -
J: TRBJ2-1
size: -
V: TRBV9
DNA: TGTGCCAGCAGACCAACTGGTGAGGGCGTTTACAATGAGCAGTTCTTC
CDR3: CASRPTGEGVYNEQFF

length: 16
D: TRBD2
J: TRBJ2-1
size: -
V: TRBV10-2
DNA: TGCGCCAGCAGTGAAAGTCTAGCGGGAGGACGCGGTGAGCAGTTCTTC
CDR3: CASSESLAGGRGEQFF

length: 14
D: -
J: TRBJ2-7
size: -
V: TRBV6-6
DNA: TGTGCCAGCAGTACGGGGGCGGGAGTATCCGAGCAGTACTTC
CDR3: CASSTGAGVSEQYF

length: 15
D: TRBD2
J: TRBJ2-3
size: -
V: TRBV25-1
DNA: TGTGCCAGCAGTGATATGGCGGGAGGCTCCGATACGCAGTATTTT
CDR3: CASSDMAGGSDTQYF

length: 12
D: -
J: TRBJ2-3
size: few
V: TRBV11-2
DNA: TGTGCCAGCAGCTCCTATAGAGATACGCAGTATTTT
CDR3: CASSSYRDTQYF

length: 15
D: TRBD1
J: TRBJ2-7
size: -
V: TRBV5-1
DNA: TGCGCCAGCAGAATCGGAGGACAGGGGTTTTTCGAGCAGTACTTC
CDR3: CASRIGGQGFFEQYF

length: 17
D: TRBD2
J: TRBJ2-1
size: -
V: TRBV5-1
DNA: TGCGCCAGCAGCGTCGGCTCCGGGACTAGCGGGTACAATGAGCAGTTCTTC
CDR3: CASSVGSGTSGYNEQFF

length: 13
D: -
J: TRBJ2-7
size: -
V: TRBV27
DNA: TGTGCCAGCAGTTTGAAGGACAGTCCCTTTAAATACTTC
CDR3: CASSLKDSPFKYF

length: 14
D: -
J: TRBJ2-7
size: -
V: TRBV11-2
DNA: TGTGCCAGCAGCGCAACCCGGTCCACCTACGAGCAGTACTTC
CDR3: CASSATRSTYEQYF

length: 15
D: -
J: TRBJ2-5
size: -
V: TRBV2
DNA: TGTGCCAGCAGGCCGGGCTCAGTGTTAGCGGAGACCCAGTACTTC
CDR3: CASRPGSVLAETQYF

length: 15
D: -
J: TRBJ2-1
size: once
V: TRBV9
DNA: TGTGCCAGCAGCGTAGGAAGAGCGGCCTACAATGAGCAGTTCTTC
CDR3: CASSVGRAAYNEQFF

length: 9
D: -
J: TRBJ2-1
size: few
V: TRBV7-9
DNA: TGTGCCATGCGTCGGGAGCAGTTCTTC
CDR3: CAMRREQFF

length: 15
D: TRBD1
J: TRBJ2-2
size: -
V: TRBV6-6
DNA: TGTGCCAGCTTTAGTCGACAGGGGGATACCGGGGAGCTGTTTTTT
CDR3: CASFSRQGDTGELFF